This TCR beta chain is from a study of OX40 agonist ivuxolimab in advanced cancers. Sequencing was performed with immunoSEQ multiplex PCR; in TCRdb, only in-frame clones are kept and a portion is missing. Here the sample spans about 86,000 clones, about 89% being singletons. This CDR3 region has 16 residues. Germline values: CDR1 MNHEY, CDR2 SVGAGI. V lost 0 bases and J lost 0, with 9 bases in between. The chain employs TRBV6-5 and TRBJ1-5; no firm D call. The starting material was CD4+ or CD8+ T cells sorted from blood, obtained in a trial of the OX40 agonist ivuxolimab. The TCR sequence derives from an adult with an advanced solid tumor such as melanoma, head and neck, liver or kidney cancer. CDR3 amino acids: CASSYSAAHSNQPQHF. For the CDR3, the DNA is TGTGCCAGCAGTTACTCGGCAGCCCATAGCAATCAGCCCCAGCATTTT.